This entry concerns a single T cell receptor (beta chain). Antigen unknown. The data stem from a study of beta chain features in type 1 diabetes. General study results and limits: Among patients with Type 1 diabetes, TCRB CDR3s were moderately but significantly shorter in every one of the four CD4+ subsets. There was no resolution here of whether HLA type influences TCRB rearrangement. Type 1 diabetes patients showed fewer insertions and more deletions at VDJ junctions.

The isolated RNA, all of it, was reverse transcribed, so expressed TCRB transcripts were what got sequenced. Sequencing used immunoSEQ multiplex PCR; TCRdb keeps in-frame clones, though not all of them. The profile shows about 360,000 clones, over 10% of them singletons. There are 16 residues in the CDR3. Trimming took 0 bases from V and 4 from J; bases not matched to a gene: 7. Per germline, CDR1 MNHEY and CDR2 SVGAGI. The authors obtained over 95% purity in all sorted populations. The receptor was isolated from a man in his late teens or twenties in good health. J is TRBJ2-7 and V is TRBV6-5; TRBD2 matches 9 bases. The source material was naive CD4+ T cells from blood. The CDR3 loop reads CASSYSLAGGPYEQYF. CDR3 in DNA: TGTGCCAGCAGTTACTCTCTGGCGGGGGGGCCTTACGAGCAGTACTTC.